Below, one TCR beta chain is given with its context. This sample is drawn from a study of blood T cell repertoires in COVID-19. Whole-study context: The analysed material was cDNA or gDNA that came from T cells, B-cell-depleted T cells, or PBMCs.

During active infection, Seattle patients enrolled and were then monitored through disease. As handled by the study authors: Counts of nucleated cells, estimated from reference gene primer amplification, were obtained. Some clones are missing from TCRdb's copy, which holds only in-frame ones; the method was immunoSEQ multiplex PCR. The V and J calls and the clone size are those of that table, but D and trimming were determined from the DNA. The repertoire consists of over 150,000 clones, with approximately 86% occurring once and the leading ten covering 0.6% to 0.7%. Germline V gives CDR1 SGDLS, CDR2 YYNGEE. The CDR3 length is 16 residues. Trimming cost V 2 bases and J 7 bases, with 21 bases left between them.

The sequence was collected from a man in his 60s with COVID-19, enrolled during active disease. V is TRBV9 and J is TRBJ1-2; tentatively, D is TRBD1 (5 bases). Sequencing was performed on peripheral blood. For the CDR3, the DNA is TGTGCCAGCAGCGTGTTACAGGAACCAGCCCAGAGTGGCTACACCTTC. Its translation: CASSVLQEPAQSGYTF.